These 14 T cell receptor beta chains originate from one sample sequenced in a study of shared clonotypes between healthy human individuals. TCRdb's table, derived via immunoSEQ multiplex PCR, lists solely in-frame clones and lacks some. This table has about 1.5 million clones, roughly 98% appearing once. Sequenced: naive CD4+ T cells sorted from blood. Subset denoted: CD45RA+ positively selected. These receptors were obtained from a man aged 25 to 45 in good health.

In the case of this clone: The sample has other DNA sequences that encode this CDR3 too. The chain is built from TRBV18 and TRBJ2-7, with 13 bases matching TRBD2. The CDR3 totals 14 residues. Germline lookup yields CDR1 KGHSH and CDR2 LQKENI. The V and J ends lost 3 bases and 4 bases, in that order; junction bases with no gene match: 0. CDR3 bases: TGTGCCAGCTCACCGGGACTAGCGGGGTACGAGCAGTACTTC. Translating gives CASSPGLAGYEQYF.

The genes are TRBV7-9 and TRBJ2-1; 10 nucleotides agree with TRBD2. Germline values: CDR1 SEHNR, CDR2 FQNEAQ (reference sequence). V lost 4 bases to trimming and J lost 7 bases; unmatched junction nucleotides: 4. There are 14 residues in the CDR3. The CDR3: CASSWTSGNNEQFF. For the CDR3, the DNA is TGTGCCAGCAGCTGGACTAGCGGTAATAATGAGCAGTTCTTC.

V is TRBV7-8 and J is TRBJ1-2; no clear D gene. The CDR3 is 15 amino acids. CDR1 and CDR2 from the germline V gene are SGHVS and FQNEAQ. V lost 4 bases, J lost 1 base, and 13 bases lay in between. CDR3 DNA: TGTGCCAGCAGCTCCATGTCGACATTTAACTATGGCTACACCTTC. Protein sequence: CASSSMSTFNYGYTF.

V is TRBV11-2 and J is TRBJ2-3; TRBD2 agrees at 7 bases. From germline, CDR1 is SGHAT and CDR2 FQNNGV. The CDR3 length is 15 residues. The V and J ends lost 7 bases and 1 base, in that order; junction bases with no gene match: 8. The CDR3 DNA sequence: TGTGCCAGCACCCCAGCCACTAGCGGCACAGATACGCAGTATTTT. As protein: CASTPATSGTDTQYF.

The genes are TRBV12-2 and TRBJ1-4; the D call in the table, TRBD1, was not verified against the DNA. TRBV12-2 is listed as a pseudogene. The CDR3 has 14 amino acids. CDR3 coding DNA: TGTGCAAGTCGCTTAGTAAGGGGGCCAGGGAAACAGTTTTTT. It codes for CASRLVRGPGKQFF.

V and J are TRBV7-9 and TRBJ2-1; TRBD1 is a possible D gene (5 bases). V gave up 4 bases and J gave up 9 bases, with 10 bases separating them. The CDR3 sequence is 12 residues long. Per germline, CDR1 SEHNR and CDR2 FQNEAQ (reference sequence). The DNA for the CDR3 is TGTGCCAGCAGCTGGGGCCTGGGTGAGCAGTTCTTC. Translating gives CASSWGLGEQFF.

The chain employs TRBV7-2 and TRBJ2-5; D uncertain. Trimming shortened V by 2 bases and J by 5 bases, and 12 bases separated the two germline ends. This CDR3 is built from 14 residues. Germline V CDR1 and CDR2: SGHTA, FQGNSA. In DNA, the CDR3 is TGTGCCAGCAGCTTAAGTTGGGGTGATGAGACCCAGTACTTC. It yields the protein CASSLSWGDETQYF.

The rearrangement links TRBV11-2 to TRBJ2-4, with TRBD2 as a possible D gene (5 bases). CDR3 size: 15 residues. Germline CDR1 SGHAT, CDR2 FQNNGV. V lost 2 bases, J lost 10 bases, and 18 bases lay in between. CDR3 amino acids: CASSLLWTLNPIQYF. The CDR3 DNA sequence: TGTGCCAGCAGCTTACTCTGGACTCTAAACCCTATTCAGTACTTC.

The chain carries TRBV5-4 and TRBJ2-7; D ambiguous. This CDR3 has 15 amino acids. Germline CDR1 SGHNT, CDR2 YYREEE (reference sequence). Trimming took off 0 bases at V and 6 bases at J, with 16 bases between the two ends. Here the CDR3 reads CASSLESNGRSEQYF. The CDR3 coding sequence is TGTGCCAGCAGCTTGGAATCAAATGGGCGAAGCGAGCAGTACTTC.

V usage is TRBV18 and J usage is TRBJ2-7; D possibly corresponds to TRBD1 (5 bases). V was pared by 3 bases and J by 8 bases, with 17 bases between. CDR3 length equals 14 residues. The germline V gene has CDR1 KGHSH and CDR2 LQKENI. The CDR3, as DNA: TGTGCCAGCTCACCGGCCCTGCAGGGATTTCAGCAGTACTTC. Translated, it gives CASSPALQGFQQYF. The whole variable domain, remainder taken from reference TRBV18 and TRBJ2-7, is NAGVMQNPRHLVRRRGQEARLRCSPMKGHSHVYWYRQLPEEGLKFMVYLQKENIIDESGMPKERFSAEFPKEGPSILRIQQVVRGDSAAYFCASSPALQGFQQYFGPGTRLTVT.

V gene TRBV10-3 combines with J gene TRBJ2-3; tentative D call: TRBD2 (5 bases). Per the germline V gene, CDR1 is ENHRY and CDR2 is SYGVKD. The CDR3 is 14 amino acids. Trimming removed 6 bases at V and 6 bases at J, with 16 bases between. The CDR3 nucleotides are TGTGCCATCAGGATAGGACTGTCCTGGGATACGCAGTATTTT. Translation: CAIRIGLSWDTQYF.

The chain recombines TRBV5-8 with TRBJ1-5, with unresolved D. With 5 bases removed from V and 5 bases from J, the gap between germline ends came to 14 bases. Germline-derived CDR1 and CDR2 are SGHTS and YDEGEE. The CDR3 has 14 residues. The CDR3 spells CASSPWVDHQPQHF. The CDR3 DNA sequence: TGTGCCAGCAGTCCTTGGGTGGACCATCAGCCCCAGCATTTT.

The CDR3 region is CASREDRGNQPQHF. CDR3 DNA sequence: TGTGCCAGCAGAGAAGACAGGGGGAATCAGCCCCAGCATTTT. The chain recombines TRBV6-6 with TRBJ1-5, with 9 positions matching TRBD1. The germline V gene has CDR1 MNHNY and CDR2 SVGAGI (reference sequence). The CDR3 is 14 residues long. V gave up 6 bases and J gave up 4 bases; unmatched junction bases: 4.

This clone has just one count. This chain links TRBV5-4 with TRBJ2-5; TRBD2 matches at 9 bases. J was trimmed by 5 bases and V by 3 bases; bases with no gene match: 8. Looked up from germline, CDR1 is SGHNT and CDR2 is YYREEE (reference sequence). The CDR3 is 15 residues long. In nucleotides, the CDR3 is TGTGCCAGCAGCTCGGCGGGAGGGCCGTCGGAGACCCAGTACTTC. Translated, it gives CASSSAGGPSETQYF.